This T cell receptor beta chain derives from a study of human T cells and chemical hapten exposure. This sample's time point: healthy volunteer bleed at 2 weeks. The study extracted total RNA from unfractionated whole blood. Trimming took off 7 bases at V and 0 bases at J, with 16 bases between the two ends. Germline assignment: CDR1 MNHEY and CDR2 SVGAGI. The CDR3 has 17 residues. TCRdb independently ran MiXCR on the RACE reads; one entry per CDR3 protein. This sample yields tens of thousands of distinct CDR3 sequences, of which approximately 8.2% are seen a single time; around 2.8% belongs to the top ten.

The genes are TRBV6-5 and TRBJ2-6; maybe TRBD1 (6 bases). This TCR was sampled from a female donor in good health. Some clones in this sample may be carry-over from other donors' samples. The source material was whole blood. The CDR3 bases are TGTGCCAGCACCTCACGGACAGATTACTCTGGGGCCAACGTCCTGACTTTC. It translates to CASTSRTDYSGANVLTF.